The 8 T cell receptor beta chains reported below all come from one sample, sequenced in a study of T cells in localized non-small cell lung cancer. Measured with immunoSEQ multiplex PCR; TCRdb has only the in-frame clones, and not every one. The repertoire holds about 15,000 clones, with 70% to 90% as singletons. The source was peripheral blood mononuclear cells, collected before any cancer treatment. The source is a male donor at least 60 years old with stage II lung adenocarcinoma.

The V call is TRBV5-4, the J call TRBJ2-7; D is uncertain. This CDR3 has 16 amino acids. CDR1 is SGHNT and CDR2 is YYREEE in the germline V gene (reference sequence). V lost 0 bases to trimming and J lost 5 bases, with 18 bases between them. CDR3 DNA sequence: TGTGCCAGCAGCTTGGCCCAGGCTAAAGGGCAGAACGAGCAGTACTTC. This codes for CASSLAQAKGQNEQYF.

The chain combines TRBV6-1 with TRBJ1-5, with D uncertain. CDR3 size: 13 residues. V was pared by 6 bases and J by 9 bases, with 15 bases between. Germline loops: CDR1 MNHNS, CDR2 SASEGT. The CDR3 is CASRGPEGGPQHF. In DNA, the CDR3 is TGTGCCAGCAGAGGTCCGGAGGGTGGGCCCCAGCATTTT.

The chain is built from TRBV7-9 and TRBJ2-3; unclear D gene. Trimming left V 1 base short and J 0 bases short, with 8 bases between. Germline V gene sequence: CDR1 SEHNR, CDR2 FQNEAQ (reference sequence). The CDR3 runs to 15 residues. CDR3 DNA: TGTGCCAGCAGCTTAGGGTGGGCGAGCACAGATACGCAGTATTTT. This translates into CASSLGWASTDTQYF.

J is TRBJ1-5 and V is TRBV19; D uncertain. The CDR3 runs 14 residues. Deletions cut 9 bases from V and 5 bases from J, with 17 bases between. Germline CDR1 and CDR2: LNHDA and SQIVND (reference sequence). The CDR3 DNA follows: TGTGCCAGCCATGTCGAAGCTGTATATCAGCCCCAGCATTTT. Its protein is CASHVEAVYQPQHF.

The chain joins TRBV7-9 to TRBJ2-6, with 8 positions matching TRBD1. Germline CDR1 reads SEHNR; CDR2 reads FQNEAQ (reference sequence). V trimming: 1 base; J trimming: 4 bases; junction bases outside the gene matches: 6. The CDR3 extends over 17 amino acids. This chain's CDR3 is CASSLVQGAAGANVLTF. CDR3 sequence (DNA): TGTGCCAGCAGCTTAGTCCAGGGGGCAGCCGGGGCCAACGTCCTGACTTTC.

V is TRBV27 and J is TRBJ1-5; no clear D. Germline lookup yields CDR1 MNHEY and CDR2 SMNVEV (reference sequence). V was cut by 2 bases and J by 3 bases, with 11 bases left in between. The CDR3 spans 15 residues. CDR3 protein: CASSLGQPNNQPQHF. Here the CDR3 DNA reads TGTGCCAGCAGTTTAGGGCAGCCAAACAATCAGCCCCAGCATTTT.

This chain connects TRBV27 to TRBJ2-3; D unclear. The CDR3 is 18 amino acids. Looked up from germline, CDR1 is MNHEY and CDR2 is SMNVEV (reference sequence). Trimming removed 0 bases at V and 8 bases at J, with 24 bases between. The DNA for the CDR3 is TGTGCCAGCAGTTTATCGTCGCACATATCCTTGGCCACGCTTACGCAGTATTTT. Its translation: CASSLSSHISLATLTQYF.

The V gene is TRBV6-5, the J gene TRBJ2-4, with 7 bases fitting TRBD1. V lost 5 bases, J lost 0 bases, and 4 bases stayed unmatched. CDR3 size: 15 residues. Germline loops: CDR1 MNHEY, CDR2 SVGAGI. DNA of the CDR3: TGTGCCAGCAGTGGACAGGCCCTAGCCAAAAACATTCAGTACTTC. It yields the protein CASSGQALAKNIQYF.